This TCR beta chain was recorded in a study of shared clonotypes between healthy human individuals (dated by TCRdb to 2019 to 2021). Notes on the research overall: Three men and two women, aged 18 to 49 years, made up the cohort. For each donor, CD4 naive and CD4 memory were each given three plates, CD8 naive was given two plates, and CD8 memory was given one plate. To estimate repertoire size and how much clonotypes are shared between individuals, the study performed deep sequencing of blood TCR repertoires from roughly five healthy adults. Libraries were prepared and TCR repertoires were sequenced by different laboratories using diverse techniques, in order to increase sequencing depth and limit assay-specific biases. Between about 0.8 and 9 billion PBMCs per donor were obtained by leukapheresis.

Including the terminal cysteine and phenylalanine, the CDR3 comprises 13 residues. Only the CDR3 part of the read is kept: 39 bases, read in frame from the first base. V has 4 bases trimmed and J has 5 bases trimmed; junction bases matching no gene number 0. CDR1 MNHNS and CDR2 SASEGT were looked up in the germline V gene. Donors were healthy HIV-negative adults with no recently reported acute infections or vaccinations. Only Caucasian adults living in Nashville, Tennessee, USA were represented among the donors. CD4+ T cells were enriched by magnetic negative selection, after which naive cells were positively selected on CD45RA and the negative fraction was taken as the memory subset. Blood was obtained by leukapheresis, after which PBMCs were separated by Ficoll-Histopaque density gradient centrifugation and cryopreserved in liquid nitrogen vapor phase. Purity and quantity of every magnetically sorted T cell population were checked by analytical flow cytometry. Genomic DNA was isolated from every sorted fraction and measured by UV absorbance on a Nanodrop 2000c.

Overall study results and their limits: Because the study included only a small number of donors, the genetic and exposure-history diversity represented was limited. When a few donors were compared, the shared fraction of clonotypes was about 5.5% for naive CD4, about 4% for naive CD8, roughly 2.5% for memory CD4, and 0.35% to 0.4% for memory CD8. Pairwise subsampling indicated that sequencing depth was expected to affect the degree of clonotype sharing among donors. Sampling was restricted to blood, and TCR repertoires in tissues likely differ from the TCR repertoires found in blood. Compared with non-shared clonotypes, clonotypes shared by all four sorted-subset donors had higher generation probabilities. Incomplete sequencing was indicated by rarefaction of sorted-subset datasets, despite the large sequencing depth. Naive subsets generally had larger estimated clonotype richness than memory subsets.

This clone has a handful of counts. This clone's antigen is unknown. Per-base qualities were not stored, and no clone one base away is much larger. Within the sample, other DNA sequences also encode this same CDR3. Using the deep immunoSEQ assay, TCR CDR3 regions were amplified from genomic DNA by multiplex PCR. Genomic DNA extracted from each cell subset was distributed evenly over all wells of several immunoSEQ 96-well plates, and each plate served as one replicate. For sorted subsets, about 200 ng genomic DNA, equal to about 30,000 T cell genomes, was loaded into each replicate PCR. Purified libraries were measured with a Qubit 3.0 fluorometer, size-checked on a Bioanalyzer 2100, and measured again with the KAPA Library Quantification kit. A separate single-read 150-cycle Illumina NextSeq 550 flow cell was used to sequence each immunoSEQ 96-well plate. The paper's data handling went like this. Because the immunoSEQ output included only junctional sequences and no quality scores, the filtering could not be the same as the filtering used for full-length reads. To assign V/J genes and CDR3, sequences were annotated using PyIR, a Python wrapper for IgBLAST v1.9, with IMGT germline references. Reads were filtered out if the reads had weak V/J assignments (E-value above 1e-6), no CDR3, stop codons, out-of-frame junctions, or ambiguous translated residues. V3J clonotypes were defined as sequences sharing an identical inferred V gene, J gene, and CDR3 amino acid sequence. Percentage overlap between repertoires was computed as shared unique clonotypes divided by the size of the smaller repertoire. Repertoire richness was assessed with RTK rarefaction, the Chao1 estimator, and Recon v2.1 estimates of unobserved clonotypes. OLGA was used to compute generation probabilities for all TCRbeta clonotypes that the gDNA method yielded from a few donors. Held by TCRdb, this immuneACCESS table contains in-frame sequences only and omits some clones. Under half of the omission traces to an unresolved V gene where checked; the cause of the rest is unknown. The V and J calls and clone size come from that table; D and trimming were worked out from the DNA. Present in this sample are approximately 2.5 million clones, 80% to 95% of which were seen just once. Roughly 0.39% of the sample is taken by the ten largest.

The sequence was obtained from a man between 18 and 29 years old in good health. Some clones in this sample may be carry-over from other donors' samples. The rearranged segments are TRBV6-1 and TRBJ1-5; TRBD1 lines up with 9 middle nucleotides. The sample comprised naive CD4+ T cells from PBMCs. Read against the paper, the sample's cell subset or site label means: CD45RA+ positively selected. The DNA reads as follows: TGTGCCAGCAGTGGACAGGGGGATCAGCCCCAGCATTTT. This yields the protein CASSGQGDQPQHF.